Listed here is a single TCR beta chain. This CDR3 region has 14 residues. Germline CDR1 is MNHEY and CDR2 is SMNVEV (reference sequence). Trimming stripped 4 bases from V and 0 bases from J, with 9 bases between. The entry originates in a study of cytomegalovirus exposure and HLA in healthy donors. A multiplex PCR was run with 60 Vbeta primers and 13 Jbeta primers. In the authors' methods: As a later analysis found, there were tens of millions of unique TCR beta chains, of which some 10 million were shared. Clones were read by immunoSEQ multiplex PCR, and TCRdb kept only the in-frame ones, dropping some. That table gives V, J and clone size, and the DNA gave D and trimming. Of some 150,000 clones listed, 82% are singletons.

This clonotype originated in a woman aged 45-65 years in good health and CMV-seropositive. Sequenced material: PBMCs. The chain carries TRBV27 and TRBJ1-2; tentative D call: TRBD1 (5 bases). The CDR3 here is CASSYQGSNYGYTF. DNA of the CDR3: TGTGCCAGCAGTTACCAGGGCTCTAACTATGGCTACACCTTC.